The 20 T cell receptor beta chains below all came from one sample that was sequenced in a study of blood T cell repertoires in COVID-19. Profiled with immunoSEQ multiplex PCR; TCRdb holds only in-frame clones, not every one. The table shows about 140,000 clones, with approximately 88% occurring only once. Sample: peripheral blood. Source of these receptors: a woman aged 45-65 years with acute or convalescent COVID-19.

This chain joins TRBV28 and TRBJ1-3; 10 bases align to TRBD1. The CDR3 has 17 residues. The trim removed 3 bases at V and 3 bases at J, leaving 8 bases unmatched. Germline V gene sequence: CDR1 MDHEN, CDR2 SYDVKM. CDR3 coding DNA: TGTGCCAGCAGTTTTGGTCTGGGACAGGGGAGTGGAAACACCATATATTTT. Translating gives CASSFGLGQGSGNTIYF.

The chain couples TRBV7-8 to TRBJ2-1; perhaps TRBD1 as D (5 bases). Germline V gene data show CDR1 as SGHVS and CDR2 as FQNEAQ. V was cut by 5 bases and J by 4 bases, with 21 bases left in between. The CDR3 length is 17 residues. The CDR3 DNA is TGTGCCAGCAGCCCCAGGGTTGGCAGTGGTGGATACAATGAGCAGTTCTTC. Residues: CASSPRVGSGGYNEQFF. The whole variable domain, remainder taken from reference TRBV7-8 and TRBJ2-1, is GAGVSQSPRYKVAKRGQDVALRCDPISGHVSLFWYQQALGQGPEFLTYFQNEAQLDKSGLPSDRFFAERPEGSVSTLKIQRTQQEDSAVYLCASSPRVGSGGYNEQFFGPGTRLTVL.

In nucleotides, the CDR3 is TGTGCCAGCAGCTTAGAGTGGCGGGGGGTAACATATGAGCAGTTCTTC. Amino acid sequence: CASSLEWRGVTYEQFF. The rearrangement uses TRBV7-6 and TRBJ2-1; the match to TRBD2 covers 8 bases. CDR3 length: 16 amino acids. Per germline, CDR1 SGHVS and CDR2 FNYEAQ. Germline trimming cut 1 base from V and 8 bases from J; bases unmatched to any gene: 10.

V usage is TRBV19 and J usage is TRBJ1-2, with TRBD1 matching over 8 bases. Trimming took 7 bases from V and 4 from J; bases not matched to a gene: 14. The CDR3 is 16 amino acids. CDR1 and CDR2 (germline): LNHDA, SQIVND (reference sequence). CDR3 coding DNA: TGTGCCAGTACGGGGACAGGCGGACTGCCACTCTATGGCTACACCTTC. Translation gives CASTGTGGLPLYGYTF.

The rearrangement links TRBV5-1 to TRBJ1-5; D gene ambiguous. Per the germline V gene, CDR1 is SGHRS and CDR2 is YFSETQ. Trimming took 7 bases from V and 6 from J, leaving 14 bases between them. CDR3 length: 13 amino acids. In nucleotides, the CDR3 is TGCGCCAGCTTCGAGGGTCCCGGTCAGCCCCAGCATTTT. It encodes CASFEGPGQPQHF.

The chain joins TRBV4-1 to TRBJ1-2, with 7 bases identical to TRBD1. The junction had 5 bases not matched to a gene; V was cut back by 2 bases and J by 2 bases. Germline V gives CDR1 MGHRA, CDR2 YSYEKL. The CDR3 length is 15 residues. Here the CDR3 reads CASSQQGVKNYGYTF. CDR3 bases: TGCGCCAGCAGCCAACAGGGGGTTAAGAACTATGGCTACACCTTC.

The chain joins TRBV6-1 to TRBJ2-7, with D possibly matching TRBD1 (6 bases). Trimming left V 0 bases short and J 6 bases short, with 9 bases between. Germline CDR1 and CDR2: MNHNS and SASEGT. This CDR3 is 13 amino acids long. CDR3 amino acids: CASSEALGAEQYF. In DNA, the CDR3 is TGTGCCAGCAGTGAAGCACTGGGGGCCGAGCAGTACTTC.

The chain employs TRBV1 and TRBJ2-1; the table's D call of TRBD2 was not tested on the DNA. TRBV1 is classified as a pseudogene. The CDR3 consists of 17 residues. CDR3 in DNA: TGCACCAGCAGCCAAGTTCCAGCGGCGGGCTCCTACAATGAGCAGTTCTTC. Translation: CTSSQVPAAGSYNEQFF.

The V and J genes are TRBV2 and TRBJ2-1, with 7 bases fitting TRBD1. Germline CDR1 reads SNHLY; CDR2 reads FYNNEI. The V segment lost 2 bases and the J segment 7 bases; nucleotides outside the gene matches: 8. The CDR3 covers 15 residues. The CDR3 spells CASSELRGRRNEQFF. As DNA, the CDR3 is TGTGCCAGCAGTGAATTGAGGGGGCGCAGGAATGAGCAGTTCTTC.

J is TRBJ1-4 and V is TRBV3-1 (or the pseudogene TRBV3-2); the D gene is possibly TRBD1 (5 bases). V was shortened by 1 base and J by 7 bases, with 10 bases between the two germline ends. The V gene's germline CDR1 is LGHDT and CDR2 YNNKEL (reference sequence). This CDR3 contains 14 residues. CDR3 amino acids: CASSQGGAGEKLFF. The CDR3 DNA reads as TGTGCCAGCAGCCAAGGGGGCGCCGGTGAAAAACTGTTTTTT.

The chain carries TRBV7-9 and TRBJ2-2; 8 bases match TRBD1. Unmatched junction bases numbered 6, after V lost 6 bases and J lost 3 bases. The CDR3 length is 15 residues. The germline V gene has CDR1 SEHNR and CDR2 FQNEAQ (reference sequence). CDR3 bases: TGTGCCAGCAGACGGACAGGGAAGGACACCGGGGAGCTGTTTTTT. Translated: CASRRTGKDTGELFF.

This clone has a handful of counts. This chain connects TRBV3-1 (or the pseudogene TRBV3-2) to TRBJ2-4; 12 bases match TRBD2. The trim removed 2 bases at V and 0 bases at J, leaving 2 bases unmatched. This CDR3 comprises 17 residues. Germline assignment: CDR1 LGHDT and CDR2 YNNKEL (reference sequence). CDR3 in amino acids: CASSQRTSGIAKNIQYF. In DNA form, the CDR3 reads TGTGCCAGCAGCCAAAGGACTAGCGGGATAGCCAAAAACATTCAGTACTTC.

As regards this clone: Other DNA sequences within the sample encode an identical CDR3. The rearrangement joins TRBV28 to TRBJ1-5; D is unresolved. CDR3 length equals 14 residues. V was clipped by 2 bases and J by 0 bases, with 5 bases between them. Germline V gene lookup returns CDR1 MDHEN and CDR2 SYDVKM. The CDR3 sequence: CASSLGGSNQPQHF. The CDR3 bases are TGTGCCAGCAGTTTAGGCGGTAGCAATCAGCCCCAGCATTTT. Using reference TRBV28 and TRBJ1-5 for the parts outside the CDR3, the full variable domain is DVKVTQSSRYLVKRTGEKVFLECVQDMDHENMFWYRQDPGLGLRLIYFSYDVKMKEKGDIPEGYSVSREKKERFSLILESASTNQTSMYLCASSLGGSNQPQHFGDGTRLSIL.

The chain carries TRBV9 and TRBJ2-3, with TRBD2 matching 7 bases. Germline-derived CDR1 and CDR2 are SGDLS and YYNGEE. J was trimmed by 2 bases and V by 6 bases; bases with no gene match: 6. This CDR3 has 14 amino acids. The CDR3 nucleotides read TGTGCCAGCAAAAGCGGGGTCTCCACAGATACGCAGTATTTT. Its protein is CASKSGVSTDTQYF.

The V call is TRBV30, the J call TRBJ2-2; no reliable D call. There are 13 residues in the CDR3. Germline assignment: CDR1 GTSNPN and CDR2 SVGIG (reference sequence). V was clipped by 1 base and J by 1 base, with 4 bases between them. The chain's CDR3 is CAWSGQNTGELFF. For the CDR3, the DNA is TGTGCCTGGAGTGGGCAGAACACCGGGGAGCTGTTTTTT.

For the CDR3, the DNA is TGTGCCAGCAGCTTAGGGGGTGTGGTAGCGGCGAACACCGGGGAGCTGTTTTTT. As protein: CASSLGGVVAANTGELFF. The V call is TRBV7-3, the J call TRBJ2-2; D might be TRBD2 (6 bases). Germline V gene sequence: CDR1 SGHTA, CDR2 FQGTGA. The CDR3 is made up of 18 amino acids. Between the trimmed V and J ends, which lost 2 bases and 0 bases, there was a span of 16 bases.

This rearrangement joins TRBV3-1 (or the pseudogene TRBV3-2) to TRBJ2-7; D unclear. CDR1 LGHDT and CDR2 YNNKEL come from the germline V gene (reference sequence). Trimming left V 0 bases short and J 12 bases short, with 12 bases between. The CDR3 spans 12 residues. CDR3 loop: CASSQDKAVPYF. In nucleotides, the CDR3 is TGTGCCAGCAGCCAAGATAAGGCGGTCCCGTACTTC.

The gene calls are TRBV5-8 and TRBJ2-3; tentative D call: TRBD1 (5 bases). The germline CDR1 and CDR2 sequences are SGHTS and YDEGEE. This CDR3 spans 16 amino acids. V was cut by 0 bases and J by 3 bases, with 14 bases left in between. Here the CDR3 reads CASSLAAGWETDTQYF. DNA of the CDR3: TGTGCCAGCAGCTTGGCGGCAGGGTGGGAAACAGATACGCAGTATTTT. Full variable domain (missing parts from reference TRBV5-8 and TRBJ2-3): EAGVTQSPTHLIKTRGQQATLRCSPISGHTSVYWYQQALGLGLQFLLWYDEGEERNRGNFPPRFSGRQFPNYSSELNVNALELEDSALYLCASSLAAGWETDTQYFGPGTRLTVL.

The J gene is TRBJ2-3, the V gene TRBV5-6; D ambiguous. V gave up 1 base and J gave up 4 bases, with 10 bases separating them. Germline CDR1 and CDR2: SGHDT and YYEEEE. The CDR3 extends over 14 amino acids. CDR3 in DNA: TGTGCCAGCAGCTTGTGGAAGGCGGCAGATACGCAGTATTTT. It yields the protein CASSLWKAADTQYF.

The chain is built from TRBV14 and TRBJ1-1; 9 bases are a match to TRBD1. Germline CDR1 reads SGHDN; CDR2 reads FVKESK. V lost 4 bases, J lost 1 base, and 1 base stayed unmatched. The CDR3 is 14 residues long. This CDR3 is CASSLGQGNTEAFF. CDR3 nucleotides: TGTGCCAGCAGCCTGGGACAGGGGAACACTGAAGCTTTCTTT.